The 5 T cell receptor beta chains given below trace back to one sample, sequenced in a study of T cell responses to AZD1222 COVID-19 vaccine. Measured with immunoSEQ multiplex PCR; TCRdb has only the in-frame clones, and not every one. This sample has some 160,000 clones, with more than 90% found just once. The specimen was peripheral blood, collected on day 0 of AZD1222 vaccination. The source of these receptors is an adult in good health.

The chain has TRBV3-1 (or the pseudogene TRBV3-2) and TRBJ1-2; D unclear. Germline V gene lookup returns CDR1 LGHDT and CDR2 YNNKEL (reference sequence). The V gene lost 2 bases and the J gene lost 3 bases, with 7 bases spanning the gap. The CDR3 consists of 13 residues. The CDR3 protein is CASSQRDYYGYTF. CDR3 DNA: TGTGCCAGCAGCCAAAGAGACTACTATGGCTACACCTTC.

This clone has just a few counts. The chain recombines TRBV29-1 with TRBJ1-5; TRBD1 aligns across 10 bases. Losses at the gene ends were 4 bases for V and 0 bases for J; bases not matched to a gene: 6. In germline, CDR1 is SQVTM, CDR2 ANQGSEA. CDR3 size: 16 residues. CDR3 in amino acids: CSVGGTGDNSNQPQHF. DNA for the CDR3: TGCAGCGTTGGAGGGACAGGGGACAATAGCAATCAGCCCCAGCATTTT.

The gene calls are TRBV2 and TRBJ1-1; D perhaps matches TRBD1 (5 bases). Trimming left V 2 bases short and J 4 bases short, with 17 bases between. The CDR3 is 16 residues long. Germline V gene lookup returns CDR1 SNHLY and CDR2 FYNNEI. The CDR3 sequence is CASSETLGVGGTEAFF. As DNA, the CDR3 is TGTGCCAGCAGTGAAACCCTAGGGGTTGGTGGCACTGAAGCTTTCTTT.

The chain carries TRBV28 and TRBJ1-2, with D uncertain. The CDR3 contains 12 residues. The germline gives CDR1 MDHEN, CDR2 SYDVKM. The V gene lost 8 bases and the J gene lost 7 bases, with 14 bases spanning the gap. Written as DNA, the CDR3 is TGTGCCAGCCGAGGGCCTATGACTGGCTACACCTTC. It yields the protein CASRGPMTGYTF.

J is TRBJ1-1 and V is TRBV5-6; the match to TRBD1 covers 11 bases. Per the germline V gene, CDR1 is SGHDT and CDR2 is YYEEEE. Germline trimming cut 3 bases from V and 3 bases from J; bases unmatched to any gene: 7. The length of the CDR3 is 16 residues. The CDR3 spells CASSSAPGQGDTEAFF. CDR3 DNA sequence: TGTGCCAGCAGCTCAGCACCGGGACAGGGGGACACTGAAGCTTTCTTT.